Listed here are 13 T cell receptor beta chains from one sample, sequenced in a study of blood T cell repertoires in COVID-19. Sequencing was performed with immunoSEQ multiplex PCR; in TCRdb, only in-frame clones are kept and a portion is missing. The table has roughly 50,000 clones, just over 85% seen once. The sequencing input was peripheral blood. The source of these receptors is a man aged 65 to 85 with active COVID-19.

J is TRBJ1-1 and V is TRBV7-6; a weak D match, TRBD1 (6 bases). CDR1 is SGHVS, CDR2 FNYEAQ, per germline. The CDR3 totals 16 residues. V was shortened by 5 bases and J by 0 bases, with 16 bases between the two germline ends. CDR3 nucleotides: TGTGCCAGCAGCCCGGTCCAGGGACAATTGAACACTGAAGCTTTCTTT. Residues: CASSPVQGQLNTEAFF.

This chain links TRBV5-6 with TRBJ1-1; no firm D call. The germline V and J ends were trimmed by 0 bases and 3 bases, with 6 bases remaining between them. From germline, CDR1 is SGHDT and CDR2 YYEEEE. The CDR3 has 13 amino acids. The CDR3 DNA reads as TGTGCCAGCAGCTTGGACCAGTACACTGAAGCTTTCTTT. This sequence encodes CASSLDQYTEAFF.

This chain joins TRBV27 and TRBJ2-3; a possible D gene is TRBD2 (5 bases). V was pared by 6 bases and J by 8 bases, with 15 bases between. Germline V gene lookup returns CDR1 MNHEY and CDR2 SMNVEV (reference sequence). This CDR3 has 13 amino acids. CDR3 DNA: TGTGCCAGCAGCGTGGAACTAGGCGGTACGCAGTATTTT. Amino acids: CASSVELGGTQYF.

The chain is built from TRBV24-1 and TRBJ2-2; TRBD1 aligns across 11 bases. Trimming took 5 bases from V and 3 from J; bases not matched to a gene: 4. This CDR3 is built from 16 residues. Germline V CDR1 and CDR2: KGHDR, SFDVKD. CDR3 in amino acids: CATSAAGQGDTGELFF. The CDR3 DNA follows: TGTGCCACCAGTGCCGCGGGACAGGGGGACACCGGGGAGCTGTTTTTT.

The V call is TRBV19, the J call TRBJ1-1; possible D gene TRBD1, 5 bases. CDR1 and CDR2 from the germline V gene are LNHDA and SQIVND (reference sequence). The CDR3 extends over 14 amino acids. The V end lost 5 bases, the J end lost 5 bases, and 15 bases lay between the germline ends. DNA of the CDR3: TGTGCCAGTAGTCAGATAGGGGAGGGGACTGAAGCTTTCTTT. Residues: CASSQIGEGTEAFF.

The chain recombines TRBV15 with TRBJ1-5, with a possible D match to TRBD1 (6 bases). The CDR3 extends over 13 amino acids. Trimming removed 9 bases from V and 3 bases from J, with 12 bases in between. Per the germline V gene, CDR1 is LNHNV and CDR2 is YYDKDF (reference sequence). This chain's CDR3 is CATTDSLNQPQHF. CDR3 DNA: TGTGCCACGACGGACAGCCTCAATCAGCCCCAGCATTTT.

V gene TRBV7-3 combines with J gene TRBJ2-1; TRBD1 agrees at 11 bases. Germline loops: CDR1 SGHTA, CDR2 FQGTGA. The V segment lost 5 bases and the J segment 10 bases; nucleotides outside the gene matches: 7. This CDR3 has 14 residues. CDR3 nucleotide sequence: TGTGCCAGCAGCCGCCGGGACAGGGGGGACGAGCAGTTCTTC. It codes for CASSRRDRGDEQFF.

A single count supports this clone. The rearrangement uses TRBV7-3 and TRBJ1-1, with 10 bases fitting TRBD1. Per germline, CDR1 SGHTA and CDR2 FQGTGA. The ends lost 5 bases at V and 6 bases at J; junction bases unmatched: 6. The CDR3 contains 14 residues. The CDR3 spells CASSQGQGRSEAFF. In nucleotides, the CDR3 is TGTGCCAGCAGCCAGGGACAGGGGAGGTCTGAAGCTTTCTTT.

The rearrangement joins TRBV7-8 to TRBJ2-2, with 9 bases that match TRBD2. The trim removed 1 base at V and 6 bases at J, leaving 6 bases unmatched. From germline, CDR1 is SGHVS and CDR2 FQNEAQ. This CDR3 is 16 amino acids long. The CDR3 nucleotides are TGTGCCAGCAGCTTAGTAGGCGGGGGGGCGCCCGGGGAGCTGTTTTTT. Translation gives CASSLVGGGAPGELFF.

The rearrangement uses TRBV5-6 and TRBJ2-5, with 11 bases fitting TRBD1. The V gene end was trimmed by 4 bases and the J gene end by 5 bases; junction bases not matched to a gene: 7. The CDR3 sequence is 15 residues long. Germline loops: CDR1 SGHDT, CDR2 YYEEEE. The CDR3 region is CASSGWTGGRETQYF. The CDR3 DNA follows: TGTGCCAGCAGCGGCTGGACAGGGGGCAGGGAGACCCAGTACTTC.

J is TRBJ2-2 and V is TRBV18; 8 nucleotides line up with TRBD2. Germline V gives CDR1 KGHSH, CDR2 LQKENI. The CDR3 has 17 amino acids. V shed 3 bases, J shed 3 bases, and the junction held 9 bases outside the gene matches. CDR3 DNA: TGTGCCAGCTCACCTCTTCCAGCGGGGGCTTACACCGGGGAGCTGTTTTTT. It is translated as CASSPLPAGAYTGELFF.

The chain links TRBV9 to TRBJ2-2; D not resolved. The CDR3 spans 13 residues. Per the germline V gene, CDR1 is SGDLS and CDR2 is YYNGEE. The V and J ends lost 4 bases and 0 bases respectively, with 4 bases between them. Here the CDR3 reads CASSPSNTGELFF. CDR3 DNA: TGTGCCAGCAGCCCCTCGAACACCGGGGAGCTGTTTTTT.

The V and J genes are TRBV11-1 and TRBJ2-1; D not resolved. CDR3 length equals 15 residues. Trimming stripped 1 base from V and 7 bases from J, with 14 bases between. CDR1 and CDR2 (germline): SGHAT, FQDESV (reference sequence). Written as DNA, the CDR3 is TGTGCCAGCAGCTTAGAGCCTAGTGTGGTAAATGAGCAGTTCTTC. Protein product: CASSLEPSVVNEQFF.